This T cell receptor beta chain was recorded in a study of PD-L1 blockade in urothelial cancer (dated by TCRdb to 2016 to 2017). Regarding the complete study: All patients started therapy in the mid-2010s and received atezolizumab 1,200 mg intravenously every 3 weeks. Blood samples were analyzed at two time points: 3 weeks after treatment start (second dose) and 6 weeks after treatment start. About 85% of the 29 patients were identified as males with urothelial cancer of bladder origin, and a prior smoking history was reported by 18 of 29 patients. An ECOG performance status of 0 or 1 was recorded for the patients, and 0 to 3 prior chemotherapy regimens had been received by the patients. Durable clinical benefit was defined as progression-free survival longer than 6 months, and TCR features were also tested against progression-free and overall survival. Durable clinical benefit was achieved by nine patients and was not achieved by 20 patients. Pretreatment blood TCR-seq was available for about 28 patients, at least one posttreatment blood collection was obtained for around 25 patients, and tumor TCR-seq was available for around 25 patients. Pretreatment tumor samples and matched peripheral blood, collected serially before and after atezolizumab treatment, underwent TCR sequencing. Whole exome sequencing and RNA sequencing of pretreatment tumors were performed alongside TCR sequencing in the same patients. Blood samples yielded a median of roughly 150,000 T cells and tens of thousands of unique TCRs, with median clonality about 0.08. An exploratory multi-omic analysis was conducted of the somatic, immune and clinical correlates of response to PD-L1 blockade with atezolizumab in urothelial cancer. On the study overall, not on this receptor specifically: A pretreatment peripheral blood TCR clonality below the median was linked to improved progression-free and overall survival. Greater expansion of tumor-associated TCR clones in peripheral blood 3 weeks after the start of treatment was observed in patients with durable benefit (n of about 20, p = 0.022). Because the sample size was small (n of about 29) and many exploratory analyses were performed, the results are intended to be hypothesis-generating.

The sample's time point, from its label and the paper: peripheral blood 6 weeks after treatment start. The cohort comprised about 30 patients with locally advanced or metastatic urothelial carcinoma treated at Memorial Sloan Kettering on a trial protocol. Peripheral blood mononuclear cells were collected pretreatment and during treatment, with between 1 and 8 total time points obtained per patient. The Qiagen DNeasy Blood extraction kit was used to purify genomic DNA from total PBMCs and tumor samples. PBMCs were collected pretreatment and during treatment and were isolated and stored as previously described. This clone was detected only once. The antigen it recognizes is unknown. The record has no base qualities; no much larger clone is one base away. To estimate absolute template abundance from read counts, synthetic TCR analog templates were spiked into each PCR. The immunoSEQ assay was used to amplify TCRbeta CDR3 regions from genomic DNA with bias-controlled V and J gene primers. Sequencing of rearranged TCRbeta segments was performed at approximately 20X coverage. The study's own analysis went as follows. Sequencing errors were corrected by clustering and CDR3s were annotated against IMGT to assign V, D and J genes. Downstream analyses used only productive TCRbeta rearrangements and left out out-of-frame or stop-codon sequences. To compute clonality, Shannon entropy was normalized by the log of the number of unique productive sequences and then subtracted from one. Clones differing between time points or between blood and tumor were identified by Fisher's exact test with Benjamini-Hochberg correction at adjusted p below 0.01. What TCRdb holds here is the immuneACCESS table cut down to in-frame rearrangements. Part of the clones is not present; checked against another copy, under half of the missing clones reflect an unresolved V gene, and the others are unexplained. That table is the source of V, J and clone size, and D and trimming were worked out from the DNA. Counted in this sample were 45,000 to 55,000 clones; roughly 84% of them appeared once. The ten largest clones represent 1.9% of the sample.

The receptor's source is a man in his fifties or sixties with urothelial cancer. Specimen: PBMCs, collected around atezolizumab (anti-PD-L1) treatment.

The CDR3 has the sequence CASTKTWATASSTDTQYF. Read as DNA, the sequence is TGTGCCAGTACCAAAACCTGGGCTACAGCCTCTAGCACAGATACGCAGTATTTT. The V gene is TRBV19 and the J gene is TRBJ2-3; the D gene cannot be named for sure. The CDR3 numbers 18 residues from cysteine through phenylalanine. Only the CDR3 DNA is retained, 54 bases long and in frame from the first base. From the germline V gene (reference sequence), CDR1 is LNHDA and CDR2 is SQIVND. V was cut back by 7 bases and J by 0 bases, leaving a gap of 23 bases between them.